This T cell receptor beta chain stems from a study of blood T cell repertoires in COVID-19. Participants' reported clinical history set cohort assignment. Looked up from germline, CDR1 is MNHNS and CDR2 is SASEGT. The V gene lost 3 bases and the J gene lost 0 bases, with 15 bases spanning the gap. This CDR3 has 17 amino acids. Under the authors' procedure: Using reference gene primer amplification, nucleated cell counts were estimated. TCRdb keeps only in-frame clones here, not all; method: immunoSEQ multiplex PCR. That table furnishes V, J and clone size, whereas the DNA furnished D and trimming. This sample has about 310,000 clones, with about nine tenths found just once.

The sequence came from a woman aged 40 to 50 who had recovered from COVID-19. V usage is TRBV6-1 and J usage is TRBJ1-3; D uncertain. Sequencing input: PBMCs or T cells enriched from blood (not recorded which). The CDR3 is CASSDDTLGFSGNTIYF. As DNA, the CDR3 is TGTGCCAGCAGTGATGACACGCTTGGCTTCTCTGGAAACACCATATATTTT.